This T cell receptor beta chain originates from a study of shared clonotypes between healthy human individuals. The wider study: Researchers assigned three CD4 naive, three CD4 memory, two CD8 naive and one CD8 memory plate to each donor. Study outcomes and limitations: Only blood samples were collected, and tissue repertoires likely differ.

Using immunoSEQ multiplex PCR, the repertoire was profiled, and TCRdb retains in-frame clones only, with some absent. The sample has over 850,000 clones, approximately 78% seen once. CDR3 size: 10 residues. The ends were cut back, 10 bases at V and 5 bases at J, with 9 bases in the middle. Per the germline V gene, CDR1 is WNHNN and CDR2 is SYGVQD (reference sequence). Comment on this clone: The antigen is undetermined.

Naive CD45RA+ and memory CD45RA-negative subsets were split from CD4+ cells. The receptor's source is a man aged 18 to 35 in good health. Some clones in this sample may be carry-over from other donors' samples. This chain connects TRBV10-1 to TRBJ2-7; no clear D gene. What was sequenced was memory CD4+ T cells from PBMCs. Specified subset: CD45RA-negative fraction. The CDR3 loop is CATSAHEQYF. The CDR3 DNA sequence: TGCGCCACGTCGGCCCACGAGCAGTACTTC.